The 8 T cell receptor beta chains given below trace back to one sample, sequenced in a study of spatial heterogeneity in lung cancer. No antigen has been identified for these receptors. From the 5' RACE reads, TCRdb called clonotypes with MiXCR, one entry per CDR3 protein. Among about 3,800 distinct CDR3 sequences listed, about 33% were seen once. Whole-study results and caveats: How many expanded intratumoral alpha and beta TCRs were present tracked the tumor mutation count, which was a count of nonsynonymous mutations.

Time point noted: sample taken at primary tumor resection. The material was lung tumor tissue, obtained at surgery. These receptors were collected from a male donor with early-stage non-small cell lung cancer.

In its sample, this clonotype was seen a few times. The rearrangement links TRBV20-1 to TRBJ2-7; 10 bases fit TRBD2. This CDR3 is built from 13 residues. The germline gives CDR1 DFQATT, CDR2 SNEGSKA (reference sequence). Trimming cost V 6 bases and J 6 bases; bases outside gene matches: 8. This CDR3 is CSATSGRASEQYF. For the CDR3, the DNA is TGCAGTGCCACCAGCGGGAGGGCCTCCGAGCAGTACTTC.

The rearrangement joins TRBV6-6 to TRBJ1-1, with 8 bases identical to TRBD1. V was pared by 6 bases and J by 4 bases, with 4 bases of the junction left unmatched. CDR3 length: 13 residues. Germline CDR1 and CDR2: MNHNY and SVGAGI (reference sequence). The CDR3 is CASSDRGSTEAFF. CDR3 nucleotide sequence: TGTGCCAGCAGCGACAGGGGTTCCACTGAAGCTTTCTTT.

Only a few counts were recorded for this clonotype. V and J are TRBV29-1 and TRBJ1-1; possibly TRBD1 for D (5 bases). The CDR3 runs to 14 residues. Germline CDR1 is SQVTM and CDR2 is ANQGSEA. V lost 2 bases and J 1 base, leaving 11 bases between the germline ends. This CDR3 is CSVERGLGNTEAFF. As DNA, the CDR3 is TGCAGCGTTGAACGGGGACTGGGGAACACTGAAGCTTTCTTT.

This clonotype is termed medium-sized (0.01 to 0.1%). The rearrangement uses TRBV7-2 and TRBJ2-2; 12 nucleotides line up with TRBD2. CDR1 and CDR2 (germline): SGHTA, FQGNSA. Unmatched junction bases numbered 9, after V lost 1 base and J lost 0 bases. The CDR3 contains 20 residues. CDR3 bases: TGTGCCAGCAGCTTAGGGCTAGCGGGAGGGTCTACCTCGAACACCGGGGAGCTGTTTTTT. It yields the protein CASSLGLAGGSTSNTGELFF.

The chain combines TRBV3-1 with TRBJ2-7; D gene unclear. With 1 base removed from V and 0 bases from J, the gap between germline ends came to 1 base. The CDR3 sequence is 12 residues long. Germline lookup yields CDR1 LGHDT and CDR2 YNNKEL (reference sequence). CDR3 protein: CASSQASYEQYF. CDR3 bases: TGTGCCAGCAGCCAAGCCTCCTACGAGCAGTACTTC.

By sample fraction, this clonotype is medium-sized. Here the CDR3 DNA reads TGTGCCAGCAGCCCCAGGACTAACACCGGGGAGCTGTTTTTT. It encodes CASSPRTNTGELFF. The chain joins TRBV3-1 to TRBJ2-2; possible D gene TRBD2, 5 bases. The CDR3 sequence is 14 residues long. CDR1 is LGHDT and CDR2 is YNNKEL in the germline V gene (reference sequence). V was pared by 4 bases and J by 2 bases, with 8 bases between.

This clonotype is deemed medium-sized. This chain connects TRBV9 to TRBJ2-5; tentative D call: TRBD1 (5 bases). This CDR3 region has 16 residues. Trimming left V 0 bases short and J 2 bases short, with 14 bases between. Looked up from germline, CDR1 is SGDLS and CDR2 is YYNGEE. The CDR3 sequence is CASSVGDLQGQETQYF. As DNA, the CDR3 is TGTGCCAGCAGCGTAGGAGACCTTCAGGGACAAGAGACCCAGTACTTC.

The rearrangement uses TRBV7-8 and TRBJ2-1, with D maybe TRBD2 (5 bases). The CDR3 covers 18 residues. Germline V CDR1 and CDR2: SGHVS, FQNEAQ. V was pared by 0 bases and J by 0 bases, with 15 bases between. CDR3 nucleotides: TGTGCCAGCAGCTTAGCGCGAGGGCCCCCAAGCTCCTACAATGAGCAGTTCTTC. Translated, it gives CASSLARGPPSSYNEQFF. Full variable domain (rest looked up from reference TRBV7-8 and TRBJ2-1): GAGVSQSPRYKVAKRGQDVALRCDPISGHVSLFWYQQALGQGPEFLTYFQNEAQLDKSGLPSDRFFAERPEGSVSTLKIQRTQQEDSAVYLCASSLARGPPSSYNEQFFGPGTRLTVL.